The subject of this entry is one T cell receptor (beta chain). This sample was included in a study of OX40 agonist ivuxolimab in advanced cancers. Profiled with immunoSEQ multiplex PCR; TCRdb holds only in-frame clones, not every one. The sample gives tens of thousands of clones, approximately 89% of which show up once; roughly 0.18% is in the top ten. The receptor was derived from an adult with an advanced solid tumor such as melanoma, head and neck, liver or kidney cancer. The specimen was CD4+ or CD8+ T cells sorted from blood, collected in a trial of the OX40 agonist ivuxolimab.

The CDR3 reads CARPAPDGADTEAFF. DNA of the CDR3: TGCGCCAGGCCGGCACCGGACGGGGCAGACACTGAAGCTTTCTTT. The J gene is TRBJ1-1, the V gene TRBV10-2, with a tentative D call TRBD1 (5 bases). The CDR3 covers 15 residues. Per the germline V gene, CDR1 is WSHSY and CDR2 is SAAADI. Trimming removed 9 bases at V and 3 bases at J, with 20 bases between.